The 29 T cell receptor beta chains listed next were all sequenced from one sample in a study of blood T cell repertoires in COVID-19. TCRdb's copy holds only in-frame clones and misses some; the assay was immunoSEQ multiplex PCR. The table has more than 200,000 clones, 84% seen once. What was sequenced was peripheral blood. These receptors were obtained from a woman aged 40 to 50 who had recovered from COVID-19.

The chain joins TRBV12-3 or TRBV12-4 to TRBJ1-1; 9 nucleotides align to TRBD1. CDR3 size: 13 residues. V lost 5 bases, J lost 7 bases, and 5 bases stayed unmatched. The CDR3 bases are TGTGCCAGCAGTCGACAGGGGGATGGTGAAGCTTTCTTT. Protein product: CASSRQGDGEAFF.

The gene calls are TRBV7-2 and TRBJ1-6, with 9 bases aligning to TRBD1. V was pared by 8 bases and J by 13 bases, with 12 bases of the junction left unmatched. The germline V gene encodes CDR1 SGHTA and CDR2 FQGNSA. CDR3 length: 14 amino acids. The CDR3 DNA follows: TGTGCCAGCGAAGCGGGACAGGGTTTTTCGCCCCTCCACTTT. It specifies CASEAGQGFSPLHF.

This chain connects TRBV6-5 to TRBJ1-1; 7 nucleotides line up with TRBD1. This CDR3 comprises 14 residues. Germline V gene data show CDR1 as MNHEY and CDR2 as SVGAGI. V lost 4 bases and J lost 7; bases outside the gene matches: 9. The CDR3 region has the DNA TGTGCCAGCAGTTTAGACAGGGAGGTTGGTGAAGCTTTCTTT. Its translation is CASSLDREVGEAFF.

The CDR3 protein is CASTLAQQNEKLFF. As DNA, the CDR3 is TGTGCCAGCACTCTTGCACAGCAAAATGAAAAACTGTTTTTT. This chain links TRBV2 with TRBJ1-4; D gene ambiguous. With 7 bases removed from V and 5 bases from J, the gap between germline ends came to 14 bases. Per germline, CDR1 SNHLY and CDR2 FYNNEI. CDR3 length: 14 amino acids.

The rearrangement uses TRBV7-2 and TRBJ2-5, with a weak D call TRBD1 (5 bases). V gave up 0 bases and J gave up 6 bases, with 11 bases separating them. Germline V gene sequence: CDR1 SGHTA, CDR2 FQGNSA. The CDR3 has 14 residues. CDR3 sequence: CASSLAGQAQTQYF. Written as DNA, the CDR3 is TGTGCCAGCAGCTTAGCGGGGCAGGCTCAGACCCAGTACTTC.

The chain employs TRBV5-4 and TRBJ1-4; TRBD1 agrees at 10 bases. V was pared by 2 bases and J by 7 bases, with 8 bases of the junction left unmatched. Germline V gene sequence: CDR1 SGHNT, CDR2 YYREEE (reference sequence). CDR3 length: 16 amino acids. CDR3 in amino acids: CASSFLSGQGVEKLFF. The CDR3 nucleotides are TGTGCCAGCAGCTTTTTGTCCGGACAGGGGGTTGAAAAACTGTTTTTT.

The CDR3 nucleotides read TGTGCCATCGGTCAGACTACTAACTATGGCTACACCTTC. This translates into CAIGQTTNYGYTF. This chain uses TRBV10-3 with TRBJ1-2, with D uncertain. Germline assignment: CDR1 ENHRY and CDR2 SYGVKD. The germline V and J ends were trimmed by 8 bases and 0 bases, with 10 bases remaining between them. The CDR3 length is 13 residues.

This clone has only a few counts. The rearrangement joins TRBV4-1 to TRBJ2-1, with TRBD2 matching 8 bases. The V and J ends lost 5 bases and 5 bases, in that order; junction bases with no gene match: 14. The CDR3 contains 17 residues. The germline V gene has CDR1 MGHRA and CDR2 YSYEKL. The CDR3 DNA follows: TGCGCCAGCAGCGTCCAACCTCTCGCGGGGGGTAACAATGAGCAGTTCTTC. Translation gives CASSVQPLAGGNNEQFF.

V is TRBV7-2 and J is TRBJ2-2; perhaps TRBD1 as D (7 bases). This CDR3 is 18 amino acids long. V was shortened by 4 bases and J by 3 bases, with 21 bases between the two germline ends. The germline V gene has CDR1 SGHTA and CDR2 FQGNSA. CDR3 DNA: TGTGCCAGCAGCTGGAGGGTAGGGGGCGTGCTAGACACCGGGGAGCTGTTTTTT. It is translated as CASSWRVGGVLDTGELFF.

The rearrangement joins TRBV3-1 (or the pseudogene TRBV3-2) to TRBJ1-4, with 8 bases identical to TRBD1. Germline V gene data show CDR1 as LGHDT and CDR2 as YNNKEL (reference sequence). The CDR3 has 15 amino acids. Trimming at V came to 6 bases and at J to 5 bases, leaving 8 bases not matched to a gene. The CDR3 here is CASREVTGANEKLFF. CDR3 nucleotides: TGTGCCAGCAGGGAAGTGACAGGGGCGAATGAAAAACTGTTTTTT.

The rearrangement joins TRBV7-2 to TRBJ2-7; TRBD2 is a possible D gene (5 bases). Germline lookup yields CDR1 SGHTA and CDR2 FQGNSA. V dropped 1 base and J dropped 2 bases, with 9 bases sitting between them. There are 14 residues in the CDR3. The CDR3 protein is CASSLGGGPYEQYF. CDR3 nucleotide sequence: TGTGCCAGCAGCTTAGGCGGAGGCCCCTACGAGCAGTACTTC.

This sequence joins TRBV5-6 and TRBJ2-7; D is ambiguous. Germline CDR1 reads SGHDT; CDR2 reads YYEEEE. V lost 2 bases and J 0 bases, leaving 15 bases between the germline ends. The CDR3 runs to 16 residues. In nucleotides, the CDR3 is TGTGCCAGCAGCTTCTCCACCAGGCTACTCTCCTACGAGCAGTACTTC. This translates into CASSFSTRLLSYEQYF.

V usage is TRBV7-8 and J usage is TRBJ1-5, with D unresolved. Trimming took 2 bases from V and 3 from J, leaving 11 bases between them. This CDR3 contains 15 residues. Germline CDR1 reads SGHVS; CDR2 reads FQNEAQ. CDR3 residues: CASSLSRTDNQPQHF. DNA of the CDR3: TGTGCCAGCAGCTTAAGTCGGACTGACAATCAGCCCCAGCATTTT.

V usage is TRBV7-2 and J usage is TRBJ2-1; 8 nucleotides match TRBD2. The CDR3 runs 15 residues. Per the germline V gene, CDR1 is SGHTA and CDR2 is FQGNSA. V shed 5 bases and J 5 bases; nucleotides not matched to a gene: 8. The CDR3 region is CASSPSGGSDNEQFF. In DNA form, the CDR3 reads TGTGCCAGCAGCCCAAGCGGGGGAAGTGACAATGAGCAGTTCTTC.

This clone showed up just a few times. This sequence joins TRBV15 and TRBJ1-6; 8 positions match TRBD1. The CDR3 runs 15 residues. Germline V lookup: CDR1 LNHNV, CDR2 YYDKDF (reference sequence). With V trimmed by 5 bases and J by 8 bases, 8 bases remained unmatched. CDR3 sequence: CATSYSRGRDSPLHF. The CDR3 nucleotides read TGTGCCACCAGCTACTCCAGGGGGCGGGATTCACCCCTCCACTTT.

This sequence joins TRBV11-2 and TRBJ1-2; a possible D gene is TRBD1 (5 bases). Germline loops: CDR1 SGHAT, CDR2 FQNNGV. V lost 2 bases, J lost 8 bases, and 15 bases lay in between. This CDR3 has 14 residues. Written as DNA, the CDR3 is TGTGCCAGCAGCTTAAGCCGGGCGGGGGAGGGCTACACCTTC. This translates into CASSLSRAGEGYTF.

The chain links TRBV2 to TRBJ1-1, with a tentative D call TRBD1 (5 bases). The CDR3 runs to 15 residues. Germline CDR1 is SNHLY and CDR2 is FYNNEI. V dropped 1 base and J dropped 1 base, with 10 bases sitting between them. This CDR3 is CASSEGRAWNTEAFF. CDR3 DNA sequence: TGTGCCAGCAGTGAAGGCAGGGCCTGGAACACTGAAGCTTTCTTT. The whole variable domain, remainder taken from reference TRBV2 and TRBJ1-1, is EPEVTQTPSHQVTQMGQEVILRCVPISNHLYFYWYRQILGQKVEFLVSFYNNEISEKSEIFDDQFSVERPDGSNFTLKIRSTKLEDSAMYFCASSEGRAWNTEAFFGQGTRLTVV.

This sequence joins TRBV4-1 and TRBJ1-2; D unresolved. CDR1 MGHRA and CDR2 YSYEKL come from the germline V gene. V shed 0 bases and J shed 8 bases, with 13 bases lying between them. The CDR3 covers 14 residues. The CDR3 loop is CASSQDLYRLGYTF. DNA of the CDR3: TGCGCCAGCAGCCAAGATCTCTACCGATTGGGCTACACCTTC.

The gene calls are TRBV5-1 and TRBJ1-2; tentatively, D is TRBD1 (6 bases). Trimming stripped 4 bases from V and 0 bases from J, with 16 bases between. Germline V gene lookup returns CDR1 SGHRS and CDR2 YFSETQ. The CDR3 runs to 16 residues. The CDR3 nucleotides are TGCGCCAGCAGCCTTTCCACAGGGCAAGCTAACTATGGCTACACCTTC. This translates into CASSLSTGQANYGYTF.

This rearrangement joins TRBV5-1 to TRBJ1-6, with a weak D call TRBD1 (6 bases). This CDR3 is 12 amino acids long. Trimming left V 0 bases short and J 14 bases short, with 9 bases between. Germline CDR1 reads SGHRS; CDR2 reads YFSETQ. CDR3 sequence reads: CASSLEGETLHF. The CDR3 nucleotides are TGCGCCAGCAGCTTGGAGGGGGAAACCCTCCACTTT.

V gene TRBV2 combines with J gene TRBJ1-5, with D perhaps TRBD1 (6 bases). V was clipped by 3 bases and J by 5 bases, with 14 bases between them. The CDR3 sequence is 15 residues long. Germline CDR1 and CDR2: SNHLY and FYNNEI. The CDR3 region has the DNA TGTGCCAGCAGTGAGCAGGACAGTCGGGATCAGCCCCAGCATTTT. Translated: CASSEQDSRDQPQHF.

The J gene is TRBJ1-2, the V gene TRBV9; D ambiguous. The germline gives CDR1 SGDLS, CDR2 YYNGEE. Trimming took 0 bases from V and 4 from J, leaving 10 bases between them. The CDR3 is made up of 14 amino acids. The CDR3 region has the DNA TGTGCCAGCAGCGTAGGCGGAGGCCCCTATGGCTACACCTTC. Its protein is CASSVGGGPYGYTF.

The rearrangement uses TRBV9 and TRBJ2-2; 8 positions match TRBD2. V gave up 3 bases and J gave up 5 bases; unmatched junction bases: 6. The germline V gene has CDR1 SGDLS and CDR2 YYNGEE. CDR3 length: 15 amino acids. The DNA of the CDR3 is TGTGCCAGCAGCGGGGCCGGGACTAGGACCGGGGAGCTGTTTTTT. It encodes CASSGAGTRTGELFF. Drawing the rest from reference TRBV9 and TRBJ2-2, the complete variable domain is DSGVTQTPKHLITATGQRVTLRCSPRSGDLSVYWYQQSLDQGLQFLIQYYNGEERAKGNILERFSAQQFPDLHSELNLSSLELGDSALYFCASSGAGTRTGELFFGEGSRLTVL.

The chain has TRBV12-3 or TRBV12-4 and TRBJ2-5; TRBD1 might be the D (5 bases). Trimming removed 4 bases from V and 5 bases from J, with 11 bases in between. This CDR3 is 13 amino acids long. CDR3 in amino acids: CASSSQGRETQYF. DNA of the CDR3: TGTGCCAGCAGTTCTCAGGGCCGGGAGACCCAGTACTTC.

The V and J genes are TRBV3-1 (or the pseudogene TRBV3-2) and TRBJ1-6, with D hard to call. Germline lookup yields CDR1 LGHDT and CDR2 YNNKEL (reference sequence). The V end was cut by 6 bases, the J end by 13 bases, with 16 bases between. This CDR3 contains 13 residues. The CDR3 nucleotides are TGTGCCAGCAGGCCACCCTTTTCCGGGCCCCTCCACTTT. It is translated as CASRPPFSGPLHF.

CDR3 nucleotide sequence: TGTGCCAGCAGTCCTACTCGGCTCGGGCAAGAGACCCAGTACTTC. Protein sequence: CASSPTRLGQETQYF. The chain recombines TRBV28 with TRBJ2-5; D not resolved. CDR1 and CDR2 (germline): MDHEN, SYDVKM. The CDR3 runs to 15 residues. V was pared by 5 bases and J by 2 bases, with 15 bases between.

J is TRBJ1-4 and V is TRBV28; unclear D gene. The germline CDR1 and CDR2 sequences are MDHEN and SYDVKM. There are 14 residues in the CDR3. The V and J ends lost 3 bases and 1 base respectively, with 6 bases between them. The CDR3 protein is CASSLQITNEKLFF. CDR3 DNA: TGTGCCAGCAGTTTGCAGATAACTAATGAAAAACTGTTTTTT.

V is TRBV27 and J is TRBJ1-6; perhaps TRBD1 as D (5 bases). Germline CDR1 reads MNHEY; CDR2 reads SMNVEV (reference sequence). The CDR3 is 14 residues long. V was cut by 0 bases and J by 10 bases, with 10 bases left in between. The CDR3 region is CASSLSSGYSPLHF. DNA for the CDR3: TGTGCCAGCAGTTTATCGTCAGGGTACTCACCCCTCCACTTT.

This clone was detected once. The chain carries TRBV5-1 and TRBJ1-3, with TRBD1 as a possible D gene (5 bases). The CDR3 consists of 14 residues. CDR1 is SGHRS, CDR2 YFSETQ, per germline. Trimming took off 3 bases at V and 1 base at J, with 8 bases between the two ends. The CDR3 protein is CASSYTGSGNTIYF. The CDR3 DNA follows: TGCGCCAGCAGCTACACAGGTTCTGGAAACACCATATATTTT.